This T cell receptor (beta chain) was retrieved from a study of blood T cell repertoires in COVID-19. The method was immunoSEQ multiplex PCR; TCRdb's version includes in-frame clones alone and lacks a portion of them. The data hold a few hundred thousand clones, with less than 90% observed a single time. CDR3 size: 16 residues. V was trimmed by 0 bases and J by 3 bases, leaving 15 bases between them. Germline V gives CDR1 SGHDT, CDR2 YYEEEE. There are a few counts of this clone. This TCR was recovered from a woman aged 35 to 49 who had recovered from COVID-19. V usage is TRBV5-6 and J usage is TRBJ1-1; maybe TRBD1 (6 bases). The sample consisted of peripheral blood. The CDR3 sequence is CASSLEAGVKDTEAFF. DNA for the CDR3: TGTGCCAGCAGCTTGGAGGCAGGGGTAAAGGACACTGAAGCTTTCTTT.